This TCR beta chain stems from a study of cytomegalovirus exposure and HLA in healthy donors. Overall study context: Most genotyped donors, approximately 77% of more than 300, had Caucasian-associated genetic ancestry. The study, taken as a whole, reports: In vitro experiments confirmed that three CMV-associated chains were specific for CMV antigens.

As regards this clone: Antigen: not known.

Germline V gene sequence: CDR1 SGHRS, CDR2 YFSETQ. The V gene lost 2 bases and the J gene lost 6 bases, with 11 bases spanning the gap. The CDR3 covers 13 residues. The PCR was carried out with 60 Vbeta primers and 13 Jbeta primers. Assay used: immunoSEQ multiplex PCR; TCRdb lists only in-frame clones, some missing. There are some 140,000 clones in the sample; 55% to 80% occur only once, and 1.3% lies in the top ten. Specimen: PBMCs. The TCR sequence derives from a woman aged 35 to 49 in good health and CMV-seronegative. The chain has TRBV5-1 and TRBJ1-2; the D gene is possibly TRBD1 (6 bases). This CDR3 reads CASSLLNRDGYTF. The CDR3 coding sequence is TGCGCCAGCAGCTTATTAAACAGGGATGGCTACACCTTC.